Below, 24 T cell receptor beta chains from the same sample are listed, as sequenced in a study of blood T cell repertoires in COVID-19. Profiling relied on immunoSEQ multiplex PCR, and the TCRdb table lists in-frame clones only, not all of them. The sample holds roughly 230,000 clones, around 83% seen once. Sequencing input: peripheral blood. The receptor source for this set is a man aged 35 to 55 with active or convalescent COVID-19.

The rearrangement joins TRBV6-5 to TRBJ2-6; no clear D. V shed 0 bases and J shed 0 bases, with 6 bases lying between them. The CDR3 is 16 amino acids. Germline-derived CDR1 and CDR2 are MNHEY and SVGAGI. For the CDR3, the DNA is TGTGCCAGCAGTTACTCGGCCAGCTCTGGGGCCAACGTCCTGACTTTC. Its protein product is CASSYSASSGANVLTF.

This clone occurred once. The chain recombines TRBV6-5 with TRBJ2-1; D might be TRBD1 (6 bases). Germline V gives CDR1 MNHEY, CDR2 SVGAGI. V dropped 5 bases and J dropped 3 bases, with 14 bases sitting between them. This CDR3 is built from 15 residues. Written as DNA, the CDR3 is TGTGCCAGCAGTCCCATCAGGGGAATCTACAATGAGCAGTTCTTC. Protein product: CASSPIRGIYNEQFF.

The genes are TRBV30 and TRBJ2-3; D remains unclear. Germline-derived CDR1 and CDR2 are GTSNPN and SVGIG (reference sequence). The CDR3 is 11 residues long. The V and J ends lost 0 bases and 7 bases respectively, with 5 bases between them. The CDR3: CAWSVLNTQYF. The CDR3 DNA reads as TGTGCCTGGAGTGTACTAAATACGCAGTATTTT.

CDR3 residues: CASTRDRVRGNTIYF. As DNA, the CDR3 is TGTGCCAGTACTAGAGACAGGGTACGTGGAAACACCATATATTTT. The rearrangement joins TRBV19 to TRBJ1-3; 7 bases line up with TRBD1. Germline assignment: CDR1 LNHDA and CDR2 SQIVND (reference sequence). Trimming at V came to 7 bases and at J to 3 bases, leaving 9 bases not matched to a gene. The CDR3 has 15 residues.

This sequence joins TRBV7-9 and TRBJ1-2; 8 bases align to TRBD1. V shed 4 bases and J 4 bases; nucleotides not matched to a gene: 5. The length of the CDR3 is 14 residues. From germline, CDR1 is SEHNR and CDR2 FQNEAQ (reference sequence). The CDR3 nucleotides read TGTGCCAGCAGCTCCGGACAGGGTGGCTATGGCTACACCTTC. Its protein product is CASSSGQGGYGYTF.

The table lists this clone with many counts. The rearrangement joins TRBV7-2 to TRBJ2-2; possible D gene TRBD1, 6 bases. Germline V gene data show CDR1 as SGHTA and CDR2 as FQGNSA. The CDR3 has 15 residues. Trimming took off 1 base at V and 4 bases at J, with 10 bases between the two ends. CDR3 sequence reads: CASSLGGRITGELFF. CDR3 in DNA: TGTGCCAGCAGCTTAGGGGGGCGAATCACCGGGGAGCTGTTTTTT.

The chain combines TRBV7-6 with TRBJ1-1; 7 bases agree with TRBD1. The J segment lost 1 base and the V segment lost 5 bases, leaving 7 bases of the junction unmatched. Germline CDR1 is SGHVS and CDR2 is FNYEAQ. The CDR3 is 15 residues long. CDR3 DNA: TGTGCCAGCAGCGAGAGGACAGGAACGAACACTGAAGCTTTCTTT. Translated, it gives CASSERTGTNTEAFF.

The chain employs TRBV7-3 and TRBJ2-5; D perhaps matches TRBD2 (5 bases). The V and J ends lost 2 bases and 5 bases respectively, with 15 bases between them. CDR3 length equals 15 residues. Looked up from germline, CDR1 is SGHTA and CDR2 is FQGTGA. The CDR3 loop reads CASSLGPGSLETQYF. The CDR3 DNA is TGTGCCAGCAGCTTAGGGCCGGGAAGCTTGGAGACCCAGTACTTC.

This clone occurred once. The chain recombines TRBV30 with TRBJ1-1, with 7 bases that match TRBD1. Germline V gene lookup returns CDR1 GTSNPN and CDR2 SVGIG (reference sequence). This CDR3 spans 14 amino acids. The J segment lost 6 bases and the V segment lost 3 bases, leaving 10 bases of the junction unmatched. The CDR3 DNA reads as TGTGCCTGGAGCCAAAGACCGGGACAGCCTGAAGCTTTCTTT. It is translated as CAWSQRPGQPEAFF.

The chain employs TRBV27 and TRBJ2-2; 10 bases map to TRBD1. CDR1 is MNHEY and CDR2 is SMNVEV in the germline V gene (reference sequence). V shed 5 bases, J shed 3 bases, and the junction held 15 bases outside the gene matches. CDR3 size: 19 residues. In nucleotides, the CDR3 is TGTGCCAGCAGTACCGGGACAGGGGTTTTAGTTGGTGACACCGGGGAGCTGTTTTTT. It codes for CASSTGTGVLVGDTGELFF.

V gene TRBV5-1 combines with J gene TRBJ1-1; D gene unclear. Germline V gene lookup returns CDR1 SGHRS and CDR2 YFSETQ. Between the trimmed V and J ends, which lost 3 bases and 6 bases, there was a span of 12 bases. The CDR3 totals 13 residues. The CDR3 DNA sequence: TGCGCCAGCAGCTCTGTGGCCTCCGCTGAAGCTTTCTTT. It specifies CASSSVASAEAFF.

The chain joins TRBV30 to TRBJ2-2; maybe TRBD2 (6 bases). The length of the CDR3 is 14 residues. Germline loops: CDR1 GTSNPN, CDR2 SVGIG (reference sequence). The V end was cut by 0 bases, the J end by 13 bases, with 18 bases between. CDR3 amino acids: CAWSVPAGRGGLFF. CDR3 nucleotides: TGTGCCTGGAGTGTACCAGCGGGTCGGGGAGGGCTGTTTTTT.

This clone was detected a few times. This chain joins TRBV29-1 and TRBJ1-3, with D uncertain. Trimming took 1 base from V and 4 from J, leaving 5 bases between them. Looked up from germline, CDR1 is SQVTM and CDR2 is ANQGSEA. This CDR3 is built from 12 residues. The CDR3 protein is CSVEGQGNTIYF. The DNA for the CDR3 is TGCAGCGTTGAAGGGCAGGGAAACACCATATATTTT.

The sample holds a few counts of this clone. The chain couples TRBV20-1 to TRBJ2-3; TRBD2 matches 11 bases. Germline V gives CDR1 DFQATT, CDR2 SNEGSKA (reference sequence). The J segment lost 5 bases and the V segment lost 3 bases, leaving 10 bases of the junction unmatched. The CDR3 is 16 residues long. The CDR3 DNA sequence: TGCAGTGCTAGTGTGATTAGCGGGGGGGCCGGAGATACGCAGTATTTT. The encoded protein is CSASVISGGAGDTQYF.

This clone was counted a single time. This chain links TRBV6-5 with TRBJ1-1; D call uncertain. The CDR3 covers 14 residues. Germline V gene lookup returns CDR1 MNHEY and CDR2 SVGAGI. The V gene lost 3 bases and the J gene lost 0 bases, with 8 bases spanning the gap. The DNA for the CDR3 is TGTGCCAGCAGTTATGCGGTGATGAACACTGAAGCTTTCTTT. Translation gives CASSYAVMNTEAFF.

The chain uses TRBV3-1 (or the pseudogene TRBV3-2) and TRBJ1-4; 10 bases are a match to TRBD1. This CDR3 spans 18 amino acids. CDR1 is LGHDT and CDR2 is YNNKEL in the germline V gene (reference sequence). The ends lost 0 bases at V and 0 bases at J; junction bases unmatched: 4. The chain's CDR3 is CASSQDSGQGATNEKLFF. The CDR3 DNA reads TGTGCCAGCAGCCAAGATTCTGGACAGGGGGCAACTAATGAAAAACTGTTTTTT.

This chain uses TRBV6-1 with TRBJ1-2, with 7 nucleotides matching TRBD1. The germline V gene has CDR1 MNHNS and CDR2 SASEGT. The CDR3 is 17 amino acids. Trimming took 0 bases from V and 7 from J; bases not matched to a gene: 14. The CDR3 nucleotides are TGTGCCAGCAGTGAAGCGCTTCAGAGGGGGCAAGTATCTGGCTACACCTTC. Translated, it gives CASSEALQRGQVSGYTF.

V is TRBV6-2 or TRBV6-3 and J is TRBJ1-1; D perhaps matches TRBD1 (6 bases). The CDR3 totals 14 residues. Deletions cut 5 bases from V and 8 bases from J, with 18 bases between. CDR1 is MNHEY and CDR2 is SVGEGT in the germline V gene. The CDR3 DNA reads TGTGCCAGCAGTCACTTTCCTGGACAGCAGGAAGCTTTCTTT. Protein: CASSHFPGQQEAFF.

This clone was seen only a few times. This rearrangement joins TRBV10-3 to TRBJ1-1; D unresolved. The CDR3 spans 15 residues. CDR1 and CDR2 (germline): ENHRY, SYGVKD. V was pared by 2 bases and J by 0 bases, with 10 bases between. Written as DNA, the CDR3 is TGTGCCATCAGTGAGAGGGAGGGCATGAACACTGAAGCTTTCTTT. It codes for CAISEREGMNTEAFF.

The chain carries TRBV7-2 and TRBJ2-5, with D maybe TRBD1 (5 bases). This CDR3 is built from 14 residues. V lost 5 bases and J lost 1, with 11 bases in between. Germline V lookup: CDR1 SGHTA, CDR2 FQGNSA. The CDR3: CASSPAGIQETQYF. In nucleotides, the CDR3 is TGTGCCAGCAGCCCTGCAGGGATCCAAGAGACCCAGTACTTC.

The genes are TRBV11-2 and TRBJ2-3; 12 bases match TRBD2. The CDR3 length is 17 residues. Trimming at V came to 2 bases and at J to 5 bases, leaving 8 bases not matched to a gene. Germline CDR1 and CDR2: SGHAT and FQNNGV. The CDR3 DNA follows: TGTGCCAGCAGCTTACTTCCTAGCGGGAGGGATGGAGATACGCAGTATTTT. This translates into CASSLLPSGRDGDTQYF. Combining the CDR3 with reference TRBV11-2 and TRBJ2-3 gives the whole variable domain EAGVAQSPRYKIIEKRQSVAFWCNPISGHATLYWYQQILGQGPKLLIQFQNNGVVDDSQLPKDRFSAERLKGVDSTLKIQPAKLEDSAVYLCASSLLPSGRDGDTQYFGPGTRLTVL.

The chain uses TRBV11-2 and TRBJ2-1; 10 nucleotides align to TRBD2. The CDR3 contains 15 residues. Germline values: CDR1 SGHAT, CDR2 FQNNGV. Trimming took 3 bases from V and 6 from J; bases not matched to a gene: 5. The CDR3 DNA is TGTGCCAGCAGCTTCTCAGCGGGGGGGATCAATGAGCAGTTCTTC. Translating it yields CASSFSAGGINEQFF.

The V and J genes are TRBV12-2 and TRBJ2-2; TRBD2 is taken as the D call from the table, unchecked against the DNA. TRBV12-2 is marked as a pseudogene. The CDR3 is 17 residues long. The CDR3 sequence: CASRLRRREGPTGELFF. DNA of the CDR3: TGTGCAAGTCGCTTAAGAAGGCGGGAGGGCCCGACCGGGGAGCTGTTTTTT.

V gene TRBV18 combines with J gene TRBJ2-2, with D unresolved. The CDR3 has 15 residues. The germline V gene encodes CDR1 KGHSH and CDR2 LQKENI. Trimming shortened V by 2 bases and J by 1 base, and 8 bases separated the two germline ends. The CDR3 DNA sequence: TGTGCCAGCTCACCAAGGTCGGGGAACACCGGGGAGCTGTTTTTT. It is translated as CASSPRSGNTGELFF.